The TCR beta chain under discussion was sequenced for a study of CD8+ T cells in alopecia areata. Study-wide results and limits: Scalp clonality and expanded CD8+ clones among the top 100 showed significant decreases with tofacitinib.

With respect to this clone: Its antigen is not known.

Specified treatment: oral pan-JAK inhibitor, 5-10 mg twice daily. This CDR3 is 13 amino acids long. Trimming shortened V by 10 bases and J by 2 bases, and 9 bases separated the two germline ends. Germline CDR1 MNHEY, CDR2 SMNVEV (reference sequence). Sequencing templates came from extracted RNA that was reverse transcribed into cDNA. Clones were read by immunoSEQ multiplex PCR, and TCRdb kept only the in-frame ones, dropping some. The data hold roughly 250,000 clones, with about 62% observed a single time. The receptor was isolated from a human donor with alopecia areata. The input for sequencing was CD4+ T cells sorted from blood, taken around week 52, from a patient treated with tofacitinib. The chain joins TRBV27 to TRBJ1-6; no clear D. DNA for the CDR3: TGTGCCACCTCCTTGACCTATAATTCACCCCTCCACTTT. Protein: CATSLTYNSPLHF.